The rows below give T cell receptor beta chains drawn from one sample of a study of cytomegalovirus exposure and HLA in healthy donors. TCRdb keeps only in-frame clones here, not all; method: immunoSEQ multiplex PCR. The data show 150,000 to 200,000 clones, 81% seen once. Sequenced input: PBMCs. Receptors originate from a woman between 18 and 29 years old in good health and CMV-seropositive. Each CDR3 is given with its conserved first and last residue. Clone size is stated in some rows and not others, as once, few, many or a class when expanded.

TRBJ2-1	.	TRBV7-2	CATGIRDRAVGQFF
TRBJ2-3	few	TRBV19	CASTSRVGDGTQYF
TRBJ2-1	.	TRBV18	CASSPLSGGASYNEQFF
TRBJ1-2	.	TRBV9	CASSVGLRSYGYTF
TRBJ2-3	few	TRBV28	CASSLVTGVTSTDTQYF
TRBJ2-5	.	TRBV11-3	CASSLEVRGTQYF
TRBJ2-1	.	TRBV11-2	CASSLRSGGRGEQFF
TRBJ2-6	.	TRBV9	CASSVRPTGGNSGANVLTF
TRBJ2-5	once	TRBV7-7	CASSSFFLKVREAQYF
TRBJ1-1	.	TRBV6-1	CASSEGPDSTEAFF
TRBJ1-1	.	TRBV27	CASSHHRGLTEAFF
TRBJ2-7	.	TRBV14	CASSQEEGREQYF
TRBJ2-3	.	TRBV19	CASSPRGLYEDTQYF
TRBJ2-2	.	TRBV11-3	CASSLWTSGGGGELFF
TRBJ1-6	.	TRBV6-1	CASSDQGLSSYNSPLHF
TRBJ1-1	.	TRBV5-1	CASSLGTSNTEAFF
TRBJ2-3	.	TRBV19	CASSAQDRTDTQYF
TRBJ2-1	.	TRBV2	CASRAGTSGYNEQFF
TRBJ2-7	.	TRBV30	CATDGQNGVQEFYEQYF
TRBJ2-6	few	TRBV7-3	CASSLTGHHSGANVLTF
TRBJ1-1	.	TRBV6-5	CASSYRRQGRAEAFF
TRBJ1-6	.	TRBV4-1	CASSHYRGENSPLHF
TRBJ2-5	.	TRBV11-1	CASSKGYQETQYF